Here is one T cell receptor (beta chain) with its context. This sample was included in a study of blood T cell repertoires in COVID-19. Study background: Samples representing acute and convalescent COVID-19 were sourced from the United States, Italy and Spain. T cells, B-cell-depleted T cells, or PBMCs supplied cDNA or gDNA.

The CDR3 runs 16 residues. V lost 5 bases and J lost 3, with 20 bases in between. Germline CDR1 and CDR2: KGHSH and LQKENI. Per the original methods: Estimates of nucleated cell counts were drawn from the amplification of reference gene primers. Only in-frame clones appear in the TCRdb table, and some are missing; sequencing was by immunoSEQ multiplex PCR. V and J calls and clone size come straight from that table; D and trimming were deduced from the DNA. The table has 150,000 or so clones, around 84% seen once. The sample taken for sequencing was peripheral blood. The genes are TRBV18 and TRBJ2-7; a weak D match, TRBD1 (7 bases). This TCR derives from a woman aged 45-65 years with acute or convalescent COVID-19. In nucleotides, the CDR3 is TGTGCCAGCTCAACGATTCCGACAGGGACTCTCTACGAGCAGTACTTC. Its protein is CASSTIPTGTLYEQYF.